Listed below are T cell receptor beta chains from one sample, sequenced in a study of blood T cell repertoires in COVID-19. Assay used: immunoSEQ multiplex PCR; TCRdb lists only in-frame clones, some missing. The table shows hundreds of thousands of clones, with less than 90% occurring only once. Sequencing input: peripheral blood. All receptors derive from a woman aged 60-70 years with COVID-19, enrolled during active disease. CDR3s include the opening cysteine and the closing phenylalanine or tryptophan. A D gene is named only where the DNA matches it firmly. The size field is filled for only some rows; it gives once, few, many or a size class.

>16|-|TRBJ2-2|-|TRBV5-4
TGTGCCAGCAGCTTGGGATTGGAGGTGAACACCGGGGAGCTGTTTTTT
CASSLGLEVNTGELFF
>16|-|TRBJ2-2|-|TRBV5-1
TGCGCCAGCAGCTTGGAGGCGGGGACCCCCTCCGGGGAGCTGTTTTTT
CASSLEAGTPSGELFF
>10|-|TRBJ1-1|-|TRBV29-1
TGCAGCGTTTACAGGGTTGGAGCTTTCTTT
CSVYRVGAFF
>20|TRBD2|TRBJ2-1|-|TRBV24-1
TGTGCCACCAGTGACAAACTAGCGGGGGGTGATGCTAGCTCCTACAATGAGCAGTTCTTC
CATSDKLAGGDASSYNEQFF
>17|-|TRBJ2-7|few|TRBV5-4
TGTGCCAGCAGCTTGGGCAACCCGGTACAGCCCGACTACGAGCAGTACTTC
CASSLGNPVQPDYEQYF
>13|TRBD1|TRBJ2-7|-|TRBV7-3
TGTGCCAGCAGCCGGGACAGGACCTACGAGCAGTACTTC
CASSRDRTYEQYF
>14|TRBD1|TRBJ2-1|-|TRBV7-3
TGTGCCAGCAGCCAGACAGGGGCTCGCAATGAGCAGTTCTTC
CASSQTGARNEQFF
>17|TRBD2|TRBJ2-5|-|TRBV7-2
TGTGCCAGCAGCTCATTAGCGGGGGGCTTCTTCTCAGAGACCCAGTACTTC
CASSSLAGGFFSETQYF
>13|-|TRBJ1-2|-|TRBV6-5
-
CASSTSDRNGYTF
>12|-|TRBJ1-1|-|TRBV19
TGTGCCAGTAGTCTAACCCTCACTGAAGCTTTCTTT
CASSLTLTEAFF
>14|-|TRBJ1-4|-|TRBV5-5
TGTGCCAGCAGCCCCCCCAACCGGAATGAAAAACTGTTTTTT
CASSPPNRNEKLFF
>14|-|TRBJ2-7|-|TRBV19
TGTGCCAGTAGATCCTCAGGGCACTCCTACGAGCAGTACTTC
CASRSSGHSYEQYF
>14|-|TRBJ2-7|-|TRBV6-2/TRBV6-3
TGTGCCAGCAGTTACCTAGGCACCGGGATCGAGCAGTACTTC
CASSYLGTGIEQYF
>13|-|TRBJ2-7|-|TRBV11-3
TGTGCCAGCAGCTTAGAACCCAGGCACGAGCAGTACTTC
CASSLEPRHEQYF
>14|TRBD1|TRBJ1-4|-|TRBV28
TGTGCCTCTGGTACACGGCAGGGGGCGAGGAAACTGTTTTTT
CASGTRQGARKLFF
>16|TRBD1|TRBJ2-5|-|TRBV6-5
TGTGCCAGCAGTTTATCCGGGACAGCGACCCAAGAGACCCAGTACTTC
CASSLSGTATQETQYF
>15|-|TRBJ1-5|-|TRBV19
TGTGCCAGTAGCTTCAGGGCAGCAGGGGATCAGCCCCAGCATTTT
CASSFRAAGDQPQHF
>15|-|TRBJ2-3|-|TRBV4-1
TGCGCCAGCAGCCACCAGACAGGTTTCACAGATACGCAGTATTTT
CASSHQTGFTDTQYF
>17|TRBD2|TRBJ2-3|-|TRBV4-1
TGCGCCAGCAGCCCTAGCCGGACTAGCGGGGGCACAGATACGCAGTATTTT
CASSPSRTSGGTDTQYF
>14|TRBD2|TRBJ2-7|-|TRBV27
TGTGCCAGCAGCTTAACTATAGCGGGTTATGAGCAGTACTTC
CASSLTIAGYEQYF
>13|TRBD1|TRBJ1-2|-|TRBV27
TGTGCCAGCAGTCCTAGGACAGGGGCAGGCTACACCTTC
CASSPRTGAGYTF
>17|TRBD1|TRBJ2-2|-|TRBV4-2
TGTGCCAGCAGCCAAGGGATACAGGGGGCTGTCCCCGGGGAGCTGTTTTTT
CASSQGIQGAVPGELFF
>12|-|TRBJ2-5|once|TRBV5-4
TGTGCCAGCGGCGGCAGCCAAGAGACCCAGTACTTC
CASGGSQETQYF
>13|-|TRBJ2-7|-|TRBV27
TGTGCCAGCAGTTCGGTTAACTCCTACGAGCAGTACTTC
CASSSVNSYEQYF
>14|-|TRBJ2-5|-|TRBV10-1
TGCGCCAGCAGTGAGTCGGAGTCATTAGAGACCCAGTACTTC
CASSESESLETQYF
>14|-|TRBJ1-3|-|TRBV30
TGTGCCTGGTCCGCGGGCCTCGGGGGAAACACCATATATTTT
CAWSAGLGGNTIYF
>11|-|TRBJ1-2|once|TRBV29-1
TGCAGCGTTGGTGGGGAGGGTGGCTACACCTTC
CSVGGEGGYTF
>14|-|TRBJ1-1|-|TRBV18
TGTGCCAGCCTTCTGACAGCTTCGAACACTGAAGCTTTCTTT
CASLLTASNTEAFF
>11|TRBD2|TRBJ2-7|-|TRBV6-2/TRBV6-3
TGTGCCAGCAGTTCGGGACTAGATCTGTACTTC
CASSSGLDLYF
>14|-|TRBJ1-6|few|TRBV30
TGTGCCTGGTCGCGACAGCATTCTAATTCACCCCTCCACTTT
CAWSRQHSNSPLHF
>14|TRBD1|TRBJ1-2|-|TRBV20-1
TGCAGTGCTAGTCCCTCAGGGGGTTTTTTTGGCTACACCTTC
CSASPSGGFFGYTF
>13|-|TRBJ2-5|-|TRBV20-1
TGCAGTGCTAGTAGCGTATCTTTGGAGACCCAGTACTTC
CSASSVSLETQYF
>15|TRBD2|TRBJ2-3|-|TRBV19
TGTGCCAGTGGGACTAGCGGGGTTGAAACAGATACGCAGTATTTT
CASGTSGVETDTQYF
>11|-|TRBJ2-7|-|TRBV5-5
TGTGCCAGCAGCTCAGGTCACGAGCAGTACTTC
CASSSGHEQYF
>15|TRBD1|TRBJ1-2|-|TRBV5-4
TGTGCCAGCTCCCCGGGACAGCCGCATAACTATGGCTACACCTTC
CASSPGQPHNYGYTF
>15|TRBD1|TRBJ1-2|-|TRBV3-1/TRBV3-2
TGTGCCAGCAGCCAAGAATGGGACAGAACGGGTGGCTACACCTTC
CASSQEWDRTGGYTF
>13|TRBD1|TRBJ1-1|-|TRBV9
TGTGCCAGCAGAGGACAGGCAAACACTGAAGCTTTCTTT
CASRGQANTEAFF
>16|TRBD1|TRBJ2-2|-|TRBV11-1
TGTGCCAGCAGCTCCCGGGACAGGGCCCCTAGGGAGGAGCTGTTTTTT
CASSSRDRAPREELFF
>13|-|TRBJ2-1|few|TRBV7-9
TGTGCCAGCAGCTTTTTAGGGGTGAGTGAGCAGTTCTTC
CASSFLGVSEQFF
>13|TRBD1|TRBJ1-2|-|TRBV10-3
TGTGCCATCAGTGAGAGGACAGGGGGTAGCTACACCTTC
CAISERTGGSYTF
>12|-|TRBJ2-2|-|TRBV6-1
TGTGCCAGCAGTGAGGGGAGTGTCGAGCTGTTTTTT
CASSEGSVELFF
>14|TRBD1|TRBJ2-5|once|TRBV5-1
TGCGCCAGCAGCAGTGGGACAGGGGAAGAGACCCAGTACTTC
CASSSGTGEETQYF
>17|TRBD2|TRBJ2-5|once|TRBV28
TGTGCCAGCAGTTTCACCCTCCTAGCGGGCCTCAAAGAGACCCAGTACTTC
CASSFTLLAGLKETQYF